The rows below give T cell receptor beta chains drawn from one sample of a study of T-cell reconstitution after alpha-beta-depleted transplantation in children. TCRdb re-derived calls from the PCR reads in MiXCR, one entry per CDR3 protein. The top ten hold 2.2% of the sample, which has some 600,000 distinct CDR3 sequences, approximately 13% seen once. The sample in question was PBMCs, mostly from graft donor cells, obtained 360 days after TCRalphabeta/CD19-depleted stem cell transplant. These TCRs come from a male patient aged 5 to 17 who had a stem cell transplant for acute myeloid leukemia, so the T cells may come from the graft donor. Both conserved end residues are part of each CDR3. A D gene is named only where the DNA matches it firmly. A row's size may be missing; if present it is once, few, many or a size class.

D gene,J gene,clone size,V gene,CDR3 protein,CDR3 DNA
TRBD2,TRBJ2-6,.,TRBV20-1,CCAPGGVTGANVLTF,TGCTGTGCCCCCGGGGGGGTGACCGGGGCCAACGTCCTGACTTTC
TRBD1,TRBJ2-7,few,TRBV24-1,CATSDRRTGGDEQYF,TGTGCCACCAGTGACCGTAGGACAGGGGGCGACGAGCAGTACTTC
.,TRBJ1-4,.,TRBV7-6,CASSFTGGEYGNEKLFF,TGTGCCAGCAGCTTTACGGGGGGCGAGTATGGTAATGAAAAACTGTTTTTT
.,TRBJ2-7,many,TRBV7-8,CASSLIFQGRSYEQYF,TGTGCCAGCAGCTTAATTTTTCAGGGGAGGTCCTACGAGCAGTACTTC
TRBD1,TRBJ2-7,many,TRBV12-3/TRBV12-4,CASSLRGQGFYEQYF,TGTGCCAGCAGTTTGAGGGGGCAGGGCTTCTACGAGCAGTACTTC
.,TRBJ2-1,few,TRBV10-3,CATQRDNEQFF,TGTGCCACACAAAGGGACAATGAGCAGTTCTTC
TRBD2,TRBJ2-1,.,TRBV29-1,CSVDSSSGRVVNEQFF,TGCAGCGTTGATTCGTCTAGCGGGAGGGTAGTCAATGAGCAGTTCTTC
.,TRBJ1-2,.,TRBV3-1,CASSQDIGPESYGYTF,TGTGCCAGCAGCCAAGATATAGGGCCCGAGAGTTATGGCTACACCTTC
.,TRBJ2-1,few,TRBV25-1,CASSEGLGNEQFF,TGTGCCAGCAGTGAGGGATTAGGCAATGAGCAGTTCTTC
TRBD1,TRBJ2-1,few,TRBV24-1,CATSDLRTGVDNEQFF,TGTGCCACCAGTGATTTGCGGACAGGGGTGGACAATGAGCAGTTCTTC
TRBD2,TRBJ2-2,few,TRBV4-3,CASSRLAGVNTGELFF,TGCGCCAGCAGCCGATTAGCGGGAGTAAACACCGGGGAGCTGTTTTTT
.,TRBJ2-5,.,TRBV4-3,CASSQDRGRQKETQYF,TGCGCCAGCAGCCAAGATCGGGGGAGGCAGAAGGAGACCCAGTACTTC
TRBD2,TRBJ2-7,.,TRBV7-8,CASSLWTSGRAPSYEQYF,TGTGCCAGCAGCTTATGGACTAGCGGGAGGGCTCCCTCCTACGAGCAGTACTTC
TRBD2,TRBJ2-7,few,TRBV7-9,CASRGLAGEGEQYF,TGTGCCAGCAGAGGTCTAGCGGGAGAAGGCGAGCAGTACTTC
TRBD1,TRBJ1-1,.,TRBV6-2/TRBV6-3,CASSYVPIGQGGTEAFF,TGTGCCAGCAGTTACGTCCCCATCGGACAGGGAGGCACTGAAGCTTTCTTT
TRBD2,TRBJ2-2,few,TRBV4-1,CASSSGLAGGPFTGELFF,TGCGCCAGCAGCTCGGGACTAGCGGGAGGGCCGTTCACCGGGGAGCTGTTTTTT
TRBD1,TRBJ2-7,few,TRBV2,CASSGQVVSYEQYF,TGTGCCAGTTCGGGACAGGTTGTCTCCTACGAGCAGTACTTC
.,TRBJ2-5,.,TRBV20-1,CSASDETQYF,TGCAGTGCTAGTGACGAGACCCAGTACTTC
.,TRBJ2-1,many,TRBV12-3/TRBV12-4,CASSLVRGRSEQFF,TGTGCCAGCAGTTTGGTTCGCGGTCGGAGTGAGCAGTTCTTC
.,TRBJ1-5,.,TRBV29-1,CSVLQGFGQPQHF,TGCAGCGTGTTACAGGGTTTTGGTCAGCCCCAGCATTTT
.,TRBJ2-5,.,TRBV14,CASSQSHPTQYF,TGTGCCAGCAGCCAATCCCATCCGACCCAGTACTTC
.,TRBJ1-2,few,TRBV28,CASSPRRSGYTF,TGTGCCAGCAGTCCCCGGAGGTCTGGCTACACCTTC
.,TRBJ1-1,.,TRBV23-1,CASSQYTPTDIQANTEAFF,TGCGCCAGCAGTCAATATACGCCGACAGACATTCAGGCGAACACTGAAGCTTTCTTT
TRBD1,TRBJ1-1,few,TRBV2,CATFRDRTMNTEAFF,TGTGCCACCTTCCGGGACAGAACTATGAACACTGAAGCTTTCTTT
TRBD1,TRBJ2-7,few,TRBV12-3/TRBV12-4,CAIPGNRGSGQYF,TGTGCCATCCCCGGGAACAGGGGATCGGGGCAGTACTTC
.,TRBJ2-1,.,TRBV29-1,CSVLVLANSYNEQFF,TGCAGCGTTTTGGTTCTAGCGAACTCCTACAATGAGCAGTTCTTC
.,TRBJ2-7,.,TRBV4-3,CASSQDVSRGGYEQYF,TGCGCCAGCAGCCAAGATGTGTCCAGGGGCGGGTACGAGCAGTACTTC
TRBD2,TRBJ2-3,many,TRBV2,CASRLAGGPGDTQYF,TGTGCCAGCAGGCTAGCGGGAGGGCCCGGAGATACGCAGTATTTT
TRBD2,TRBJ2-4,.,TRBV12-3/TRBV12-4,CASSFLLGGGGVKNIQYF,TGTGCCAGCAGTTTTCTCTTGGGGGGGGGTGGAGTCAAAAACATTCAGTACTTC
.,TRBJ1-1,few,TRBV20-1,CSARGPRDSKDTEAFF,TGCAGTGCTAGAGGGCCACGGGACTCAAAGGACACTGAAGCTTTCTTT
.,TRBJ2-7,many,TRBV7-8,CASSLTGDGEQYF,TGTGCCAGCAGCTTGACAGGTGACGGCGAGCAGTACTTC
.,TRBJ1-5,.,TRBV30,CAWRTGYSNQPQHF,TGTGCCTGGCGGACGGGCTATAGCAATCAGCCCCAGCATTTT
.,TRBJ2-4,.,TRBV27,CASSFGPSRGPKNIQYF,TGTGCCAGCAGTTTCGGCCCCTCTAGGGGTCCCAAAAACATTCAGTACTTC
TRBD1,TRBJ2-1,.,TRBV12-3/TRBV12-4,CASSPQTGDFYNEQFF,TGTGCCAGCAGTCCCCAGACAGGGGACTTCTACAATGAGCAGTTCTTC
TRBD1,TRBJ2-2,many,TRBV7-7,CASSQDRAIGELFF,TGTGCTAGCAGTCAAGACAGGGCAATCGGGGAGCTGTTTTTT
.,TRBJ2-1,.,TRBV29-1,CSVEPGTPYNEQFF,TGCAGCGTTGAACCCGGGACACCTTACAATGAGCAGTTCTTC
.,TRBJ2-7,.,TRBV19,CASPLQGCRYEQYF,TGTGCCAGCCCCCTCCAGGGTTGTCGATACGAGCAGTACTTC